These 29 T cell receptor beta chains were all obtained from the same sample, sequenced in a study of blood T cells in healthy people across ages. A second PCR, run for about 6 to 11 cycles, used a sample-barcoded 5' primer plus a J-beta primer mix. TCRdb reprocessed the 5' RACE reads with MiXCR, giving one entry per CDR3 protein. The top ten clones hold more than 8% of a sample with more than 600,000 distinct CDR3 sequences, around 25% of them seen once. These data are also associated with another study on T cells of mothers and their children.

Specimen: blood. These receptors were collected from a boy aged 5-17 years in good health.

The chain employs TRBV28 and TRBJ2-5; 9 bases map to TRBD1. The end of the DNA is better explained by TRBJ2-7, so the J call may be wrong. The germline V gene has CDR1 MDHEN and CDR2 SYDVKM. The CDR3 loop spans 13 amino acids. The CDR3 sequence is CASRGGTGIEQYF. The DNA for the CDR3 is TGTGCCAGCAGGGGGGGGACAGGGATCGAGCAGTACTTC.

There are a few counts of this clonotype. V gene TRBV6-2 or TRBV6-3 combines with J gene TRBJ2-5; no clear D. CDR1 and CDR2 (germline): MNHEY, SVGEGT. The CDR3 runs 12 residues. The ends were cut back, 10 bases at V and 3 bases at J, with 12 bases in the middle. The chain's CDR3 is CATQQGEETQYF. CDR3 coding DNA: TGTGCCACACAACAAGGAGAAGAGACCCAGTACTTC.

This clonotype appeared a few times. V and J are TRBV10-3 and TRBJ1-2, with TRBD1 as a possible D gene (5 bases). Germline V lookup: CDR1 ENHRY, CDR2 SYGVKD. The V and J ends lost 11 bases and 5 bases respectively, with 21 bases between them. The CDR3 is 14 residues long. This CDR3 reads CASAPDNLSYGYTF. The CDR3 DNA sequence: TGTGCCTCAGCTCCGGACAACCTTTCTTATGGCTACACCTTC.

The chain carries TRBV29-1 and TRBJ2-3, with D possibly TRBD2 on 6 matching bases. Per the germline V gene, CDR1 is SQVTM and CDR2 is ANQGSEA. The CDR3 spans 13 residues. V dropped 3 bases and J dropped 5 bases, with 12 bases sitting between them. In DNA, the CDR3 is TGCAGCGTTGATTTGGTCGGGGGAGATACGCAGTATTTT. Translated, it gives CSVDLVGGDTQYF.

This clonotype was found a few times. The chain has TRBV12-3 or TRBV12-4 and TRBJ2-5, with 10 bases identical to TRBD2. TRBJ2-1 explains the end of the DNA better; the J call may be wrong. The CDR3 contains 13 residues. The CDR3 nucleotides are TGTGCCAGCGCCGGGACTAGCGTAGGTGAGCAGTTCTTC. As protein: CASAGTSVGEQFF.

The rearrangement uses TRBV12-3 or TRBV12-4 and TRBJ2-7; D may be TRBD2 (6 bases). V was clipped by 3 bases and J by 2 bases, with 14 bases between them. CDR3 length: 15 amino acids. CDR3 bases: TGTGCCAGCAGTTTCGAAGCGGGCAATACCTACGAGCAGTACTTC. This gives the protein CASSFEAGNTYEQYF.

This sequence joins TRBV5-1 and TRBJ2-1; 7 bases line up with TRBD1. The CDR3 runs 15 residues. V dropped 6 bases and J dropped 5; count of bases not matched to a gene: 11. Germline lookup yields CDR1 SGHRS and CDR2 YFSETQ. In nucleotides, the CDR3 is TGCGCCAGCAACCGGTTAAGACAGGGTGACAATGAGCAGTTCTTC. This translates into CASNRLRQGDNEQFF.

This clonotype was observed a handful of times. The rearrangement uses TRBV20-1 and TRBJ1-2; 8 bases are a match to TRBD1. V was clipped by 5 bases and J by 2 bases; unmatched bases: 7. Germline CDR1 reads DFQATT; CDR2 reads SNEGSKA (reference sequence). This CDR3 spans 14 amino acids. DNA of the CDR3: TGCAGTGCTCTGGACAGGGAGAGCAACTATGGCTACACCTTC. Translating gives CSALDRESNYGYTF.

The CDR3 region is CASTAASYEQYF. In nucleotides, the CDR3 is TGTGCCAGCACAGCGGCTTCCTACGAGCAGTACTTC. The chain combines TRBV21-1 with TRBJ2-5; the table's TRBD2 call for D was not verified on the DNA. Near its end, the DNA agrees better with TRBJ2-7, so the J call may be wrong. TRBV21-1 is classified as a pseudogene. The CDR3 totals 12 residues.

The rearrangement links TRBV27 to TRBJ2-1; D not resolved. Trimming removed 2 bases from V and 5 bases from J, with 7 bases in between. Germline values: CDR1 MNHEY, CDR2 SMNVEV (reference sequence). The CDR3 is 13 residues long. The DNA of the CDR3 is TGTGCCAGCAGTTTAAGTGGTGACAATGAGCAGTTCTTC. Protein: CASSLSGDNEQFF.

This clonotype has more than one count but fewer than ten. The CDR3 region is CAISDAGNIQYF. CDR3 bases: TGTGCCATCAGTGACGCCGGGAACATTCAGTACTTC. The J gene is TRBJ2-4, the V gene TRBV10-3; D uncertain. Trimming pared 3 bases from V and 7 bases from J, leaving 7 bases between. The CDR3 is 12 amino acids. Germline V gene lookup returns CDR1 ENHRY and CDR2 SYGVKD.

This chain connects TRBV6-5 to TRBJ2-5; 7 positions match TRBD1. The J call is doubtful: the DNA matches TRBJ2-1 better. From germline, CDR1 is MNHEY and CDR2 SVGAGI. This CDR3 has 16 residues. CDR3 in amino acids: CASSYSILGGPFEQFF. The CDR3 nucleotides are TGTGCCAGCAGTTACTCGATTCTAGGGGGCCCGTTTGAGCAGTTCTTC.

This clonotype was picked up a small number of times. J is TRBJ2-5 and V is TRBV7-3; a possible D gene is TRBD1 (5 bases). This CDR3 region has 15 residues. Trimming shortened V by 5 bases and J by 11 bases, and 24 bases separated the two germline ends. Germline loops: CDR1 SGHTA, CDR2 FQGTGA. This CDR3 is CASSPLEARAQEQYF. The DNA for the CDR3 is TGTGCCAGCAGCCCCCTCGAGGCCAGGGCTCAGGAGCAGTACTTC.

V gene TRBV20-1 combines with J gene TRBJ2-1, with D uncertain. Germline values: CDR1 DFQATT, CDR2 SNEGSKA (reference sequence). The CDR3 extends over 16 amino acids. V dropped 2 bases and J dropped 2 bases, with 16 bases sitting between them. The CDR3 sequence: CSARSQTPKAYNEQFF. CDR3 DNA: TGCAGTGCTAGATCTCAAACCCCGAAAGCCTACAATGAGCAGTTCTTC.

Of note for this clonotype: At one boundary the junction diverges from the germline segment, which might be a read error. The V gene is TRBV28, the J gene TRBJ2-6, with a possible D match to TRBD1 (5 bases). The germline V gene has CDR1 MDHEN and CDR2 SYDVKM. This CDR3 has 21 residues. The CDR3, as DNA: TGTGCCACCTACTCCCGATTCCAGACGACAGAGTTCTTTTCTGGGGCCAACGTCCTGGCTTTC. Its translation: CATYSRFQTTEFFSGANVLAF.

This clonotype has a handful of counts. The J gene is TRBJ2-4, the V gene TRBV7-2, with 7 positions matching TRBD2. The CDR3 has 15 amino acids. Germline V lookup: CDR1 SGHTA, CDR2 FQGNSA. Germline trimming cut 5 bases from V and 2 bases from J; bases unmatched to any gene: 6. The CDR3 spells CASSNPGGTKNIQYF. DNA of the CDR3: TGTGCCAGCAGCAATCCCGGGGGGACCAAAAACATTCAGTACTTC.

The chain carries TRBV7-3 and TRBJ2-5; 10 bases match TRBD1. The assigned J gene may be wrong: the sequence end matches TRBJ2-1 better. The length of the CDR3 is 15 residues. CDR1 and CDR2 from the germline V gene are SGHTA and FQGTGA. CDR3 amino acids: CASSPHRTGGAEQFF. CDR3 in DNA: TGTGCCAGCAGCCCCCACCGGACAGGGGGAGCTGAGCAGTTCTTC.

This clonotype has just a few counts. The CDR3 DNA reads as TGCGCCAGCAGGAACGGACAGGGAGGCAACTACGAGCAGTACTTC. It yields the protein CASRNGQGGNYEQYF. The rearrangement joins TRBV5-1 to TRBJ2-7; 8 bases fit TRBD1. With V trimmed by 5 bases and J by 3 bases, 10 bases remained unmatched. The CDR3 loop spans 15 amino acids. CDR1 SGHRS and CDR2 YFSETQ come from the germline V gene.

The DNA for the CDR3 is TGCAGCGTTGGCCCCCAGGAGTTTGAAGCTTTCTTT. This translates into CSVGPQEFEAFF. J is TRBJ1-1 and V is TRBV29-1; no clear D gene. Per germline, CDR1 SQVTM and CDR2 ANQGSEA. The CDR3 has 12 amino acids. Deletions cut 4 bases from V and 7 bases from J, with 13 bases between.

V and J are TRBV3-1 and TRBJ2-7, with 11 bases identical to TRBD2. This CDR3 comprises 14 residues. The trim removed 3 bases at V and 6 bases at J, leaving 4 bases unmatched. Germline V lookup: CDR1 LGHDT, CDR2 YNNKEL (reference sequence). The CDR3 DNA reads as TGTGCCAGCAGCCACTTAGCGGGAGGGGGCGAGCAGTACTTC. Its translation: CASSHLAGGGEQYF.

This chain connects TRBV7-8 to TRBJ2-3, with D unresolved. Germline V CDR1 and CDR2: SGHVS, FQNEAQ. V lost 1 base to trimming and J lost 0 bases, with 26 bases between them. CDR3 length: 21 amino acids. The CDR3 nucleotides read TGTGCCAGCAGCTTAGAGAGGCAGACTGAGCCCGGGTTTTCTAGCACAGATACGCAGTATTTT. Amino acids: CASSLERQTEPGFSSTDTQYF.

The chain's CDR3 is CASSGTAFSSYEQYF. The DNA of the CDR3 is TGTGCCAGCAGCGGGACTGCTTTTAGCTCCTACGAGCAGTACTTC. The rearrangement uses TRBV6-5 and TRBJ2-7; a weak D match, TRBD2 (6 bases). From germline, CDR1 is MNHEY and CDR2 SVGAGI. The CDR3 extends over 15 amino acids. V lost 6 bases, J lost 0 bases, and 15 bases lay in between.

The CDR3 region has the DNA TGTGCCACCAGCAGAGCGGGTCTTATGGCCGGGGAGCTGTTTTTT. Protein sequence: CATSRAGLMAGELFF. The rearrangement links TRBV15 to TRBJ2-2; D not resolved. The CDR3 has 15 residues. Germline CDR1 LNHNV, CDR2 YYDKDF (reference sequence). Trimming shortened V by 1 base and J by 6 bases, and 12 bases separated the two germline ends. Using reference TRBV15 and TRBJ2-2 for the parts outside the CDR3, the full variable domain is DAMVIQNPRYQVTQFGKPVTLSCSQTLNHNVMYWYQQKSSQAPKLLFHYYDKDFNNEADTPDNFQSRRPNTSFCFLDIRSPGLGDTAMYLCATSRAGLMAGELFFGEGSRLTVL.

The chain couples TRBV6-2 or TRBV6-3 to TRBJ2-1, with TRBD1 matching 9 bases. Germline V lookup: CDR1 MNHEY, CDR2 SVGEGT. The CDR3 sequence is 17 residues long. The ends lost 8 bases at V and 9 bases at J; junction bases unmatched: 20. This chain's CDR3 is CASGGTGFGAEQGEQFF. DNA of the CDR3: TGTGCCAGCGGGGGGACAGGGTTTGGAGCGGAGCAGGGTGAGCAGTTCTTC.

This clonotype was seen just once. The chain joins TRBV10-2 to TRBJ2-5; TRBD1 is a possible D gene (5 bases). The CDR3 covers 14 residues. Per germline, CDR1 WSHSY and CDR2 SAAADI. V shed 5 bases and J shed 5 bases, with 15 bases lying between them. CDR3 coding DNA: TGCGCCAGCAGTCCGACAGCACCTTTGGAGACCCAGTACTTC. Translating gives CASSPTAPLETQYF.

This clonotype came up a few times. V is TRBV20-1 and J is TRBJ2-7, with 8 bases aligning to TRBD2. The CDR3 loop spans 17 amino acids. The V and J ends lost 0 bases and 1 base, in that order; junction bases with no gene match: 11. CDR1 DFQATT and CDR2 SNEGSKA come from the germline V gene (reference sequence). CDR3 coding DNA: TGCAGTGCTAGAGATCTGGCCACTGGCGGGAGGTCCTACGAGCAGTACTTC. It is translated as CSARDLATGGRSYEQYF.

This clonotype was counted between two and nine times. V and J are TRBV4-3 and TRBJ1-4, with unresolved D. The germline CDR1 and CDR2 sequences are LGHNA and YSLEER. Trimming pared 3 bases from V and 7 bases from J, leaving 12 bases between. CDR3 length: 14 residues. The CDR3 sequence: CASSQDLGIEKLFF. The CDR3 nucleotides read TGCGCCAGCAGCCAGGACTTGGGTATTGAAAAACTGTTTTTT.

The chain carries TRBV7-9 and TRBJ2-7; D is possibly TRBD1 (6 bases). The germline gives CDR1 SEHNR, CDR2 FQNEAQ (reference sequence). V lost 5 bases, J lost 4 bases, and 21 bases lay in between. The length of the CDR3 is 16 residues. CDR3 bases: TGTGCCAGCAGCCCCGAGGGGGACCCAGTTGGGTACGAGCAGTACTTC. Residues: CASSPEGDPVGYEQYF.

This chain uses TRBV12-3 or TRBV12-4 with TRBJ1-2; D gene uncertain. The CDR3 length is 11 residues. V dropped 8 bases and J dropped 1 base, with 5 bases sitting between them. For the CDR3, the DNA is TGTGCCAGCCAGGATAACTATGGCTACACCTTC. Its translation: CASQDNYGYTF.